Each of the 16 T cell receptor beta chains below was sequenced from the same sample in a study of PD-L1 blockade in urothelial cancer. Time point: peripheral blood 6 weeks after treatment start. Produced via immunoSEQ multiplex PCR; TCRdb's table is partial and in-frame only. This table holds about 110,000 clones, around 90% found once. The sample consisted of PBMCs, taken around atezolizumab (anti-PD-L1) treatment. The source is a man aged 55 to 70 with urothelial cancer.

The chain employs TRBV9 and TRBJ2-7; maybe TRBD2 (6 bases). The CDR3 has 14 residues. V gave up 3 bases and J gave up 3 bases, with 13 bases separating them. Germline lookup yields CDR1 SGDLS and CDR2 YYNGEE. DNA for the CDR3: TGTGCCAGCAGCGCCGGGAGCGTTCACTACGAGCAGTACTTC. This sequence encodes CASSAGSVHYEQYF.

J is TRBJ2-1 and V is TRBV7-2; D perhaps matches TRBD1 (6 bases). CDR1 is SGHTA and CDR2 is FQGNSA in the germline V gene. The CDR3 has 16 amino acids. Trimming shortened V by 0 bases and J by 0 bases, and 9 bases separated the two germline ends. The chain's CDR3 is CASSLAGRGSYNEQFF. In nucleotides, the CDR3 is TGTGCCAGCAGCTTAGCTGGCAGGGGCTCCTACAATGAGCAGTTCTTC.

This chain links TRBV4-2 with TRBJ2-5; D possibly corresponds to TRBD2 (7 bases). The V and J ends lost 4 bases and 5 bases respectively, with 20 bases between them. CDR3 length: 16 residues. Germline V gives CDR1 LGHNA, CDR2 YNFKEQ. CDR3 sequence: CASSRAGGGVRETQYF. The DNA for the CDR3 is TGTGCCAGCAGCCGAGCCGGAGGGGGGGTGCGGGAGACCCAGTACTTC.

The CDR3 DNA reads TGTGCTAGTGGTTCCTATACAGGGGCAAGAAACACCATATATTTT. It specifies CASGSYTGARNTIYF. The chain combines TRBV12-5 with TRBJ1-3, with TRBD1 matching 7 bases. The V segment lost 4 bases and the J segment 5 bases; nucleotides outside the gene matches: 8. Per germline, CDR1 LGHNT and CDR2 FRNRAP. The length of the CDR3 is 15 residues.

This rearrangement joins TRBV27 to TRBJ2-1, with TRBD2 identical over 8 bases. The trim removed 3 bases at V and 9 bases at J, leaving 19 bases unmatched. Germline assignment: CDR1 MNHEY and CDR2 SMNVEV (reference sequence). CDR3 length: 18 residues. The CDR3 coding sequence is TGTGCCAGCAGTTTGTCCGGGGGGGCTTTAAATTTTCTGGGTGAGCAGTTCTTC. Encoded protein: CASSLSGGALNFLGEQFF.

As regards this clone: Germline and junction disagree at one end, which may indicate a read error. This CDR3 is also generated by other DNA sequences in the sample. The V call is TRBV18, the J call TRBJ1-4; 9 bases fit TRBD1. CDR1 is KGHSH and CDR2 is LQKENI in the germline V gene. The CDR3 is 14 residues long. CDR3 protein: CASSTGTGKEKLFF. The CDR3 DNA reads as TGTGCCAGCTCAACCGGGACAGGGAAAGAAAAATTGTTTTTT.

The CDR3 bases are TGTGCCAGTAGTCTCCCCGGGGCGGGGACCGGGGAGCTGTTTTTT. It is translated as CASSLPGAGTGELFF. The chain joins TRBV19 to TRBJ2-2, with a weak D call TRBD2 (6 bases). V was trimmed by 5 bases and J by 5 bases, leaving 15 bases between them. There are 15 residues in the CDR3. CDR1 LNHDA and CDR2 SQIVND come from the germline V gene (reference sequence). The full variable domain, in which reference TRBV19 and TRBJ2-2 provide the parts outside the CDR3, is DGGITQSPKYLFRKEGQNVTLSCEQNLNHDAMYWYRQDPGQGLRLIYYSQIVNDFQKGDIAEGYSVSREKKESFPLTVTSAQKNPTAFYLCASSLPGAGTGELFFGEGSRLTVL.

The chain carries TRBV4-3 and TRBJ1-6; D unresolved. The CDR3 loop spans 15 amino acids. V was clipped by 0 bases and J by 0 bases, with 3 bases between them. Germline V CDR1 and CDR2: LGHNA, YSLEER. The CDR3 protein is CASSQEYSYNSPLHF. Written as DNA, the CDR3 is TGCGCCAGCAGCCAAGAATACTCCTATAATTCACCCCTCCACTTT.

The chain couples TRBV29-1 to TRBJ1-2; D perhaps matches TRBD1 (6 bases). There are 13 residues in the CDR3. Trimming removed 6 bases at V and 0 bases at J, with 11 bases between. The germline CDR1 and CDR2 sequences are SQVTM and ANQGSEA. CDR3 DNA sequence: TGCAGCGTAAAAACAGGGACTAACTATGGCTACACCTTC. Protein product: CSVKTGTNYGYTF.

Only one count was recorded for this clone. The rearrangement links TRBV7-8 to TRBJ2-2; possible D gene TRBD2, 5 bases. This CDR3 has 11 amino acids. CDR1 SGHVS and CDR2 FQNEAQ come from the germline V gene. The ends were cut back, 8 bases at V and 7 bases at J, with 8 bases in the middle. The DNA of the CDR3 is TGTGCCAGCGCCGGAGGCGGGGAGCTGTTTTTT. Its translation: CASAGGGELFF. Together with reference TRBV7-8 and TRBJ2-2, the CDR3 gives the full variable domain: GAGVSQSPRYKVAKRGQDVALRCDPISGHVSLFWYQQALGQGPEFLTYFQNEAQLDKSGLPSDRFFAERPEGSVSTLKIQRTQQEDSAVYLCASAGGGELFFGEGSRLTVL.

The J gene is TRBJ2-7, the V gene TRBV7-9; 10 positions match TRBD1. The J segment lost 4 bases and the V segment lost 5 bases, leaving 8 bases of the junction unmatched. Looked up from germline, CDR1 is SEHNR and CDR2 is FQNEAQ (reference sequence). The CDR3 runs to 15 residues. The CDR3 DNA sequence: TGTGCCAGCAGCAACCGGGACAGGGGTAATTACGAGCAGTACTTC. This translates into CASSNRDRGNYEQYF.

This clone was observed once. V and J are TRBV4-3 and TRBJ1-1, with 7 bases lining up with TRBD1. Germline loops: CDR1 LGHNA, CDR2 YSLEER. J was trimmed by 3 bases and V by 0 bases; bases with no gene match: 4. This CDR3 has 15 amino acids. In nucleotides, the CDR3 is TGCGCCAGCAGCCAAGAACCAGGGGGTTACACTGAAGCTTTCTTT. Protein: CASSQEPGGYTEAFF.

The chain joins TRBV10-3 to TRBJ2-2; TRBD2 might be the D (6 bases). The germline V gene encodes CDR1 ENHRY and CDR2 SYGVKD. Trimming shortened V by 8 bases and J by 2 bases, and 12 bases separated the two germline ends. The CDR3 runs to 14 residues. Written as DNA, the CDR3 is TGTGCCATCGGAGGGAGACAAAACACCGGGGAGCTGTTTTTT. Protein: CAIGGRQNTGELFF.

This chain joins TRBV6-5 and TRBJ1-1; 9 nucleotides agree with TRBD1. Losses at the gene ends were 5 bases for V and 6 bases for J; bases not matched to a gene: 7. This CDR3 has 14 amino acids. Germline V gives CDR1 MNHEY, CDR2 SVGAGI. DNA for the CDR3: TGTGCCAGCAGTCGGGGACAGGGTGCCGCTGAAGCTTTCTTT. It is translated as CASSRGQGAAEAFF.

V usage is TRBV5-1 and J usage is TRBJ1-2; weak D call: TRBD1 (6 bases). This CDR3 is 13 amino acids long. Trimming shortened V by 4 bases and J by 3 bases, and 10 bases separated the two germline ends. Germline-derived CDR1 and CDR2 are SGHRS and YFSETQ. The CDR3 DNA sequence: TGCGCCAGCAGCCCGGACAGTCACTATGGCTACACCTTC. It is translated as CASSPDSHYGYTF.

This clone was counted a single time. V is TRBV10-2 and J is TRBJ1-5; D unclear. The CDR3 contains 17 residues. Germline lookup yields CDR1 WSHSY and CDR2 SAAADI. V lost 2 bases and J lost 3, with 17 bases in between. CDR3 residues: CASSEVVGKRANQPQHF. The CDR3 DNA reads TGCGCCAGCAGTGAGGTTGTGGGGAAGAGGGCCAATCAGCCCCAGCATTTT.